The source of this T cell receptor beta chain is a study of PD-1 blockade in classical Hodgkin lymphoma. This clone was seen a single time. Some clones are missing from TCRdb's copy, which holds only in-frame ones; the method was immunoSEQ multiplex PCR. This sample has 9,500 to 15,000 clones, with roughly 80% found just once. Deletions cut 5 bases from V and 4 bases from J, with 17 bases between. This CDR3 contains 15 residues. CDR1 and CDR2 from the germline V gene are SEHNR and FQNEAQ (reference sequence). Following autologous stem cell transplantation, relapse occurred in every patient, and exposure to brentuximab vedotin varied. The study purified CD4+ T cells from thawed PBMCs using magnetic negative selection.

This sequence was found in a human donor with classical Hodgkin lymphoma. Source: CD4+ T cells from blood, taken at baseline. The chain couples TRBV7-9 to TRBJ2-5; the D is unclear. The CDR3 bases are TGTGCCAGCAGCCCACGGACGAAGAGCAGAGAGACCCAGTACTTC. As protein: CASSPRTKSRETQYF.